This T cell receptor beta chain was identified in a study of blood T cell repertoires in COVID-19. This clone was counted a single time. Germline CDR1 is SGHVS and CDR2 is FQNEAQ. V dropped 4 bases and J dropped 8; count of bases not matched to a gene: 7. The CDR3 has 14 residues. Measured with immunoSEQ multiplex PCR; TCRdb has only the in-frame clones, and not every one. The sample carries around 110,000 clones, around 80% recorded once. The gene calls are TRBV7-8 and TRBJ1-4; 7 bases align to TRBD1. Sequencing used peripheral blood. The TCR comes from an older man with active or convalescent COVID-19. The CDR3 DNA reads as TGTGCCAGCAGCTCCAGGGGGTTAGACGAAAAACTGTTTTTT. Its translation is CASSSRGLDEKLFF.